These T cell receptor beta chains were read from a single sample in a study of blood T cell repertoires in COVID-19. The table came from immunoSEQ multiplex PCR; TCRdb's copy has only in-frame clones and leaves some out. The table has under 250,000 clones, approximately 91% seen once. The material sequenced was peripheral blood. These receptors all stem from a man aged 50 or older with COVID-19, enrolled during active disease. The CDR3 runs from the conserved cysteine through the conserved F or W. Each record gives: clone size, D gene, J gene, V gene, CDR3 DNA, CDR3 protein. A D gene is named only where the DNA matches it firmly. Not every row has a clone size; where given, it reads once, few, many or a size class.

clone size: NA; D gene: NA; J gene: TRBJ2-2; V gene: TRBV15; CDR3 DNA: TGTGCCACCAGCAGAGATCTTCTTTATGCGGGGAAGAACACCGGGGAGCTGTTTTTT; CDR3 protein: CATSRDLLYAGKNTGELFF
clone size: NA; D gene: NA; J gene: TRBJ1-2; V gene: TRBV12-3/TRBV12-4; CDR3 DNA: TGTGCCAGCAGTTTCGGGAGCCAGGGCTACACCTTC; CDR3 protein: CASSFGSQGYTF
clone size: NA; D gene: TRBD1; J gene: TRBJ1-1; V gene: TRBV11-2; CDR3 DNA: TGTGCCAGCAGCCCAATAGACAGGGGAAACACTGAAGCTTTCTTT; CDR3 protein: CASSPIDRGNTEAFF
clone size: NA; D gene: NA; J gene: TRBJ2-5; V gene: TRBV18; CDR3 DNA: TGTGCCAGCTCACCCAAGGGGGAGACCCAGTACTTC; CDR3 protein: CASSPKGETQYF
clone size: NA; D gene: TRBD1; J gene: TRBJ2-4; V gene: TRBV6-5; CDR3 DNA: TGTGCCAGCAGCCAGACAGGGAGAAACATTCAGTACTTC; CDR3 protein: CASSQTGRNIQYF
clone size: once; D gene: NA; J gene: TRBJ1-1; V gene: TRBV24-1; CDR3 DNA: TGTGCCACCAGAGCAGGGCTGAACACTGAAGCTTTCTTT; CDR3 protein: CATRAGLNTEAFF
clone size: NA; D gene: NA; J gene: TRBJ2-1; V gene: TRBV7-3; CDR3 DNA: TGTGCCAGCAGCTTAAACGGGTGGGGCGAGTACAATGAGCAGTTCTTC; CDR3 protein: CASSLNGWGEYNEQFF
clone size: NA; D gene: TRBD2; J gene: TRBJ2-3; V gene: TRBV9; CDR3 DNA: TGTGCCAGCAGCATCGACGGGACTAGTGGCACAGATACGCAGTATTTT; CDR3 protein: CASSIDGTSGTDTQYF
clone size: NA; D gene: NA; J gene: TRBJ2-7; V gene: TRBV15; CDR3 DNA: TGTGCCACCAGCAGAGCGGCAGGGGCCTACGAGCAGTACTTC; CDR3 protein: CATSRAAGAYEQYF
clone size: NA; D gene: NA; J gene: TRBJ2-1; V gene: TRBV7-9; CDR3 DNA: TGTGCCAGCAGCTCCACAGGGTCCTACAATGAGCAGTTCTTC; CDR3 protein: CASSSTGSYNEQFF
clone size: NA; D gene: TRBD2; J gene: TRBJ2-3; V gene: TRBV25-1; CDR3 DNA: TGTGCCAGCAGCAAACTAGCGGGAGGCCCTGATACGCAGTATTTT; CDR3 protein: CASSKLAGGPDTQYF
clone size: NA; D gene: NA; J gene: TRBJ1-2; V gene: TRBV9; CDR3 DNA: TGTGCCAGCAGCGCCGCCCCTGGACAGCCACTTTACTATGGCTACACCTTC; CDR3 protein: CASSAAPGQPLYYGYTF
clone size: NA; D gene: TRBD2; J gene: TRBJ2-1; V gene: TRBV6-5; CDR3 DNA: TGTGCCAGTATGGTGCTAGCGGGGTCCTACAATGAGCAGTTCTTC; CDR3 protein: CASMVLAGSYNEQFF
clone size: NA; D gene: TRBD1; J gene: TRBJ2-2; V gene: TRBV28; CDR3 DNA: TGTGCCAGCATCCCCGGGACAGGGGTGACCGGGGAGCTGTTTTTT; CDR3 protein: CASIPGTGVTGELFF
clone size: NA; D gene: TRBD1; J gene: TRBJ1-5; V gene: TRBV12-3/TRBV12-4; CDR3 DNA: TGTGCCAGCAGACTAGGGGGCCAGCCCCAGCATTTT; CDR3 protein: CASRLGGQPQHF
clone size: NA; D gene: NA; J gene: TRBJ2-2; V gene: TRBV6-1; CDR3 DNA: TGTGCCAGCAGTGAAATAGCGCTGAACACCGGGGAGCTGTTTTTT; CDR3 protein: CASSEIALNTGELFF
clone size: NA; D gene: NA; J gene: TRBJ2-7; V gene: TRBV21-1; CDR3 DNA: TGTGCCAGCAGAAACAGGCAGGGCCAACCAAGCACCTACGAGCAGTACTTC; CDR3 protein: CASRNRQGQPSTYEQYF
clone size: NA; D gene: NA; J gene: TRBJ1-2; V gene: TRBV14; CDR3 DNA: TGTGCCAGCAGCCAGGCCAACTATGGCTACACCTTC; CDR3 protein: CASSQANYGYTF
clone size: NA; D gene: TRBD2; J gene: TRBJ2-1; V gene: TRBV5-1; CDR3 DNA: TGCGCCAGCGGATTAGCGGGAGGGCCCTATGAGCAGTTCTTC; CDR3 protein: CASGLAGGPYEQFF
clone size: few; D gene: TRBD1; J gene: TRBJ2-7; V gene: TRBV2; CDR3 DNA: TGTGCCAGCAGTCTGACAGGGGGTTACTCCTACGAGCAGTACTTC; CDR3 protein: CASSLTGGYSYEQYF
clone size: NA; D gene: NA; J gene: TRBJ2-5; V gene: TRBV6-6; CDR3 DNA: TGTGCCAGCAGTTCATTACTAGCGCCAGGGGTTGGGACCCAGTACTTC; CDR3 protein: CASSSLLAPGVGTQYF
clone size: NA; D gene: TRBD1; J gene: TRBJ1-2; V gene: TRBV7-9; CDR3 DNA: TGTGCCAGCAGCTTCCAACCTATCCGGGACAGCCTCAACTATGGCTACACCTTC; CDR3 protein: CASSFQPIRDSLNYGYTF
clone size: NA; D gene: TRBD1; J gene: TRBJ1-2; V gene: TRBV7-2; CDR3 DNA: TGTGCCAGCTCCGGACAGGGGGCTAACTATGGCTACACCTTC; CDR3 protein: CASSGQGANYGYTF
clone size: once; D gene: NA; J gene: TRBJ1-4; V gene: TRBV27; CDR3 DNA: TGTGCCAGCAGTTCCCTCGGGAGGGACGAAAAACTGTTTTTT; CDR3 protein: CASSSLGRDEKLFF
clone size: NA; D gene: NA; J gene: TRBJ1-1; V gene: TRBV19; CDR3 DNA: TGTGCCAGTAGTAACGCGGGTGAAGCTTTCTTT; CDR3 protein: CASSNAGEAFF